The clone carrying this T cell receptor beta chain was detected many times. The record originates from a study of regulatory T cells in long-lasting Graves disease. As for the study in general: Persistent cases took antithyroid drugs over 5 years and stayed TSH receptor antibody positive.

Germline V gene data show CDR1 as MDHEN and CDR2 as SYDVKM. The CDR3 runs 12 residues. Trimming took 8 bases from V and 2 from J, leaving 10 bases between them. Libraries of TCR beta came from iRepertoire HTBI primers plus Arm-PCR of CDR3 regions. TCRdb fed the multiplex PCR reads into MiXCR, producing one record per CDR3 protein. This table holds about 460,000 distinct CDR3 sequences, about 22% found once. Time point defined: persistent/refractory GD, antithyroid drugs over 5 years with positive TRAb. Isolated PBMC RNA provided the starting material for the TCR library. Graves' disease was diagnosed by American Thyroid Association guidelines. An endocrinology unit in Xi'an, China, supplied the patients.

This receptor was obtained from a female donor with Graves disease. The rearrangement uses TRBV28 and TRBJ2-7; D is unresolved. The sequencing used peripheral blood mononuclear cells (PBMCs), collected when the disease was refractory, from a patient treated with antithyroid drugs. In DNA, the CDR3 is TGTGCCAGCGCGGTATGGACCTACGAGCAGTACTTC. Its translation: CASAVWTYEQYF.